The source of this T cell receptor (beta chain) is a study of PD-1 blockade in classical Hodgkin lymphoma. Notes on the study in general: The study reported lower baseline TCR diversity in newly diagnosed patients than in healthy donors. The CD4+ diversity rise by C4D1 was clearest in complete responders.

Every one of the patients relapsed after autologous stem cell transplantation (brentuximab vedotin exposure was variable). TCRdb keeps only in-frame clones here, not all; method: immunoSEQ multiplex PCR. The table records roughly 50,000 clones, over 60% of them present only once. CDR1 and CDR2 (germline): SGHRS, YFSETQ. This CDR3 has 14 residues. The germline V and J ends were trimmed by 3 bases and 3 bases, with 12 bases remaining between them. In regard to this clone: Its antigen is still unknown.

The sample here was peripheral blood mononuclear cells (PBMCs), taken before the second cycle of nivolumab. The receptor comes from a human donor with classical Hodgkin lymphoma. V and J are TRBV5-1 and TRBJ1-1, with TRBD1 as a possible D gene (5 bases). The CDR3 spells CASSYGTGDTEAFF. The CDR3 DNA reads TGCGCCAGCAGCTATGGGACGGGGGACACTGAAGCTTTCTTT.